The T cell receptor (beta chain) under discussion was sequenced for a study of regulatory T cells in long-lasting Graves disease. Notes on the study in general: Persistent patients had a count of shared public clonotypes (approximately 2,700) that exceeded that of new patients (approximately 1,000). TRBV28, TRBJ1-2 and TRBJ2-5 emerged as the favored segments in persistent disease.

V was shortened by 5 bases and J by 0 bases, with 14 bases between the two germline ends. CDR1 and CDR2 (germline): DFQATT, SNEGSKA (reference sequence). The CDR3 consists of 14 residues. This clonotype was observed many times. Its antigen remains unidentified. The time point was: newly diagnosed GD, antithyroid drugs for less than 3 months. The authors made the TCR library using RNA they extracted from PBMCs. Arm-PCR of CDR3 regions with iRepertoire HTBI primers generated TCR beta libraries. TCRdb re-called the multiplex PCR reads with MiXCR, one entry per CDR3 protein. Of about 360,000 distinct CDR3 sequences listed, around 15% were seen once; the top ten hold 20% to 25%. These data were likewise used in another study, on T cells in Graves' hyperthyroidism and ophthalmopathy. That study adds: Initially, a first-round RT-PCR of the TCR CDR3 employed the HTBI primer set. A 13 V-J signature model discriminated ophthalmopathy versus stable hyperthyroidism.

The genes are TRBV20-1 and TRBJ2-7; the D is unclear. The receptor comes from a woman between 18 and 30 years old with Graves disease. This specimen was peripheral blood mononuclear cells (PBMCs), taken at new diagnosis, from a patient treated with antithyroid drugs. The CDR3 region is CSAASSLYSYEQYF. The CDR3 DNA reads TGCAGTGCTGCCTCGTCTCTCTACTCCTACGAGCAGTACTTC.